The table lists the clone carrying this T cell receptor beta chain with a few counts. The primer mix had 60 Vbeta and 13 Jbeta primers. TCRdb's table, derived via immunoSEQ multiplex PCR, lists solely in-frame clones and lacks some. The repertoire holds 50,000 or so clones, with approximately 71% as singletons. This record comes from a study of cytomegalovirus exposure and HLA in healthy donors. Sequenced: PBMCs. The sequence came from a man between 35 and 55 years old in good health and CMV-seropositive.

The CDR3 loop reads CASSQTGGEQYF. The CDR3 DNA reads TGTGCCAGTAGTCAGACAGGGGGCGAGCAGTACTTC. The chain uses TRBV19 and TRBJ2-7, with 9 nucleotides matching TRBD1. V was clipped by 5 bases and J by 6 bases; unmatched bases: 2. Germline lookup yields CDR1 LNHDA and CDR2 SQIVND (reference sequence). The CDR3 runs 12 residues.